The following is a TCR beta chain sequence with its context. Profiled with immunoSEQ multiplex PCR; TCRdb holds only in-frame clones, not every one. The profile shows 150,000 or so clones, 88% of them singletons. The source of the sample is a study of T cell responses to AZD1222 COVID-19 vaccine. The wider study: Recipients boosted at about 4 weeks or about 12 weeks are pooled.

V was shortened by 4 bases and J by 2 bases, with 22 bases between the two germline ends. The CDR3 totals 18 residues. Germline assignment: CDR1 SGHTA and CDR2 FQGNSA. This sample comprised peripheral blood, obtained on day 0 of AZD1222 vaccination. The chain carries TRBV7-2 and TRBJ2-3; D tentatively reads TRBD1 or TRBD2 (6 bases each). This sequence originates from an adult in good health. CDR3: CASSSRRGVGATTDTQYF. CDR3 DNA: TGTGCCAGCAGCTCTCGTAGGGGGGTGGGCGCAACCACAGATACGCAGTATTTT.